There are many counts of the clone carrying this T cell receptor (beta chain). The target antigen is unknown. This specimen belongs to a study of T-cell reconstitution after alpha-beta-depleted transplantation in children. Study conclusions and caveats: The study reportedly traced alpha-beta T cells about two months after transplant to several hundred expanded graft clones.

Germline lookup yields CDR1 MDHEN and CDR2 SYDVKM. V lost 1 base, J lost 5 bases, and 11 bases lay in between. The CDR3 runs to 15 residues. Preparing the TCRbeta library involved the use of unique molecular identifiers. TCRdb reanalysed the PCR reads using MiXCR and keeps one entry per CDR3 protein. Of roughly 200,000 distinct CDR3 sequences in the sample, approximately 7% were seen once. The sequence came from a boy between 2 and 15 years old with acute lymphoblastic leukemia, due to receive a stem cell transplant. Sample: PBMCs, taken before TCRalphabeta/CD19-depleted stem cell transplant. The genes are TRBV28 and TRBJ2-2, with D possibly called TRBD1 or TRBD2 (5 bases each). The CDR3 coding sequence is TGTGCCAGCAGTTTATCGTTATGGGGGACCGGGGAGCTGTTTTTT. Translated: CASSLSLWGTGELFF.